This T cell receptor beta chain was sequenced in a study of T-cell reconstitution after alpha-beta-depleted transplantation in children. The authors prepared the TCRbeta library with unique molecular identifiers. TCRdb re-derived calls from the PCR reads in MiXCR, one entry per CDR3 protein. Here the sample spans approximately 980,000 distinct CDR3 sequences, around 30% being singletons. On this clonotype itself: Antigen: not known.

The J segment lost 4 bases and the V segment lost 4 bases, leaving 18 bases of the junction unmatched. This CDR3 spans 19 amino acids. Looked up from germline, CDR1 is SGHRS and CDR2 is YFSETQ. Study-wide results and limits: There were reportedly several hundred expanded graft clones from which alpha-beta T cells came about two months after transplant.

Sequences were derived from PBMCs, mostly from graft donor cells, sampled 360 days after TCRalphabeta/CD19-depleted stem cell transplant. The J gene is TRBJ2-2, the V gene TRBV5-1; 8 bases agree with TRBD1. The receptor was derived from a boy under three years old who had a stem cell transplant for SCID, so the T cells may come from the graft donor. Here the CDR3 reads CASSRPTGVPMRGTGELFF. DNA for the CDR3: TGCGCCAGCAGCCGGCCGACAGGGGTCCCGATGCGTGGCACCGGGGAGCTGTTTTTT.